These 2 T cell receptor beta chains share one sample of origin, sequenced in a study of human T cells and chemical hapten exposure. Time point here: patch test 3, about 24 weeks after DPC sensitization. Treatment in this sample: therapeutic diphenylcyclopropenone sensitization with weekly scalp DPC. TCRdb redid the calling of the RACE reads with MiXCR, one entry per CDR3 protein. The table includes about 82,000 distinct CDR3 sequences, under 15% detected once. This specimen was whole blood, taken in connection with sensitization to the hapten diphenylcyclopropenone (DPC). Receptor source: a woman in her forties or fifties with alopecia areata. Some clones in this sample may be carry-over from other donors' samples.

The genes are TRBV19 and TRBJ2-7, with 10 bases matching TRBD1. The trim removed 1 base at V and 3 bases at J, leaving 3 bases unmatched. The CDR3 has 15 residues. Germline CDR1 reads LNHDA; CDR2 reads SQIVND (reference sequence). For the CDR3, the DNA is TGTGCCAGTAGTATAGCCGGGACAGGGGACTACGAGCAGTACTTC. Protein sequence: CASSIAGTGDYEQYF.

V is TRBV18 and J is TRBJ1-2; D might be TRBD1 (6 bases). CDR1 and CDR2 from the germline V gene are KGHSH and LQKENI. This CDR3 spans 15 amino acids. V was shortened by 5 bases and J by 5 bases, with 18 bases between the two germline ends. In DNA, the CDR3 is TGTGCCAGCTCAATCGACAGGATTTACCTTTATGGCTACACCTTC. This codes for CASSIDRIYLYGYTF.